These 4 T cell receptor beta chains came from one sample sequenced in a study of human T cells and chemical hapten exposure. The time point was: pre-sensitization, week 0. Stated treatment: therapeutic diphenylcyclopropenone sensitization with weekly scalp DPC. TCRdb itself ran the RACE reads through MiXCR, one entry per CDR3 protein. The repertoire has roughly 250,000 distinct CDR3 sequences, roughly 8.9% of them found once; the top ten carry 2% to 2.5%. Source: whole blood, taken in connection with sensitization to the hapten diphenylcyclopropenone (DPC). These receptors were collected from a woman in her 40s with alopecia areata. Some clones in this sample may be carry-over from other donors' samples.

V gene TRBV4-2 combines with J gene TRBJ2-2; tentative D call: TRBD2 (6 bases). CDR3 length equals 18 residues. CDR1 is LGHNA, CDR2 YNFKEQ, per germline. Trimming cost V 5 bases and J 7 bases, with 26 bases left between them. CDR3: CASSEPTTIRAGVGELFF. The CDR3 DNA sequence: TGTGCCAGCAGCGAGCCAACGACAATTAGAGCGGGCGTCGGGGAGCTGTTTTTT.

This clonotype was detected a few times. V is TRBV6-2 or TRBV6-3 and J is TRBJ1-5, with D tentatively TRBD1 (5 bases). Per the germline V gene, CDR1 is MNHEY and CDR2 is SVGEGT. This CDR3 is built from 12 residues. The V and J ends lost 8 bases and 7 bases respectively, with 12 bases between them. CDR3 residues: CASRGSGQPQHF. CDR3 nucleotide sequence: TGTGCCAGCCGGGGGAGCGGACAGCCCCAGCATTTT.

The chain joins TRBV4-1 to TRBJ2-4, with 9 bases lining up with TRBD2. Germline V gives CDR1 MGHRA, CDR2 YSYEKL. With V trimmed by 4 bases and J by 6 bases, 13 bases remained unmatched. CDR3 length equals 17 residues. DNA for the CDR3: TGCGCCAGCAGCCCTAATAGCGGGAGTATGGGGTTAAACATTCAGTACTTC. It codes for CASSPNSGSMGLNIQYF.

The chain joins TRBV7-8 to TRBJ2-1; D is possibly TRBD1 or TRBD2 (5 bases each). V dropped 4 bases and J dropped 10 bases, with 17 bases sitting between them. Germline CDR1 SGHVS, CDR2 FQNEAQ. This CDR3 has 14 amino acids. The CDR3 spells CASSSWAGTREQFF. The CDR3 DNA sequence: TGTGCCAGCAGCTCCTGGGCCGGGACGAGGGAGCAGTTCTTC.